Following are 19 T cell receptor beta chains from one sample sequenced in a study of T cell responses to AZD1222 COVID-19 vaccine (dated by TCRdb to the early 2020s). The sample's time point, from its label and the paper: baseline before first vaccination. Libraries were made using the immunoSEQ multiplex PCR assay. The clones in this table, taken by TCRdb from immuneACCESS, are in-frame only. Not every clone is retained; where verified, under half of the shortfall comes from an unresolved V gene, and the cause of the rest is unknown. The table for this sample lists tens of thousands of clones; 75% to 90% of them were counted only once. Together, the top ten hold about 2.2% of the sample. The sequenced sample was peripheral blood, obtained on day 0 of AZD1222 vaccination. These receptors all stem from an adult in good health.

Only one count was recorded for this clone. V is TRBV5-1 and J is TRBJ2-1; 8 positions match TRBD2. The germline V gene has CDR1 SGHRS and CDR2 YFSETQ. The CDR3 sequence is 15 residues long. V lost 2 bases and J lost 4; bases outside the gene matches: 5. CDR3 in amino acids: CASSLRGGPYNEQFF. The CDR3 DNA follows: TGCGCCAGCAGCTTACGGGGGGGCCCTTACAATGAGCAGTTCTTC.

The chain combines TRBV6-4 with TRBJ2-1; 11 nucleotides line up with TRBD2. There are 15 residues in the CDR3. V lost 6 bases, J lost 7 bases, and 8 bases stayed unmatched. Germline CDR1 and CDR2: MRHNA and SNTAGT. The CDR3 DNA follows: TGTGCCAGCAGCCCAACTAGCGGGAGTTCGAATGAGCAGTTCTTC. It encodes CASSPTSGSSNEQFF.

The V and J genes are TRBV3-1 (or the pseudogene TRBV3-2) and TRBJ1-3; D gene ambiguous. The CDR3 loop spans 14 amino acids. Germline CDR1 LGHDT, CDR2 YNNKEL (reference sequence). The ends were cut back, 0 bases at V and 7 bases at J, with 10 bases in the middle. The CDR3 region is CASSQEGVTNTIYF. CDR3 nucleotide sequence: TGTGCCAGCAGCCAAGAGGGAGTTACCAACACCATATATTTT.

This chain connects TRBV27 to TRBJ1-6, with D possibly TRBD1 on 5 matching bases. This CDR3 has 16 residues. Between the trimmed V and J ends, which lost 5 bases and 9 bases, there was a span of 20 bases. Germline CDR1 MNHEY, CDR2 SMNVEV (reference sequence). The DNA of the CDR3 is TGTGCCAGCAGTCCCCGAGGGAGGGGCGGGGGTTCACCCCTCCACTTT. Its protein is CASSPRGRGGGSPLHF.

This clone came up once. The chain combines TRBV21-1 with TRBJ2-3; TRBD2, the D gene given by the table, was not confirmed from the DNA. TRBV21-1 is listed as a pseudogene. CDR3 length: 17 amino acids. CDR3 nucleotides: TGTGCCAGCAGCAACGATAGGACTAGCGGGAGCACAGATACGCAGTATTTT. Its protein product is CASSNDRTSGSTDTQYF.

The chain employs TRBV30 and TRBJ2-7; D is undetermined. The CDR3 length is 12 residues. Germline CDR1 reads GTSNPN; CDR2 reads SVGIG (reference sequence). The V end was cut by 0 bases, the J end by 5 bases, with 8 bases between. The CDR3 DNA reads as TGTGCCTGGAGTGTACAGTCTAACGAGCAGTACTTC. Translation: CAWSVQSNEQYF.

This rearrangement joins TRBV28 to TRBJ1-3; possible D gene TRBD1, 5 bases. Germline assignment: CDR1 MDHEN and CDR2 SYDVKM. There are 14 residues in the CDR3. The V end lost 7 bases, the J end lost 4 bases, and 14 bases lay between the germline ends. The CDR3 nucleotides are TGTGCCAGCACCGTCGGGACTCACGGAAACACCATATATTTT. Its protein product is CASTVGTHGNTIYF.

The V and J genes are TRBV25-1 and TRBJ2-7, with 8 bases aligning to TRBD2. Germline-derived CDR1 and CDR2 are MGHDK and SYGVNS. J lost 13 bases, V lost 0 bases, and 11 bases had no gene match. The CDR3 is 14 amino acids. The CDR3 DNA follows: TGTGCCAGCAGTGAATATTCAGAAGGGACTAGACTCTACTTC. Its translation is CASSEYSEGTRLYF.

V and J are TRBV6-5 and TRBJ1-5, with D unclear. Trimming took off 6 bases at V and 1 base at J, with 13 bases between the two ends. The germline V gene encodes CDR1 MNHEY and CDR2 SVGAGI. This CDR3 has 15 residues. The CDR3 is CASRSSGVSNQPQHF. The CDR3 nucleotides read TGTGCCAGCAGGTCCTCGGGTGTCAGCAATCAGCCCCAGCATTTT.

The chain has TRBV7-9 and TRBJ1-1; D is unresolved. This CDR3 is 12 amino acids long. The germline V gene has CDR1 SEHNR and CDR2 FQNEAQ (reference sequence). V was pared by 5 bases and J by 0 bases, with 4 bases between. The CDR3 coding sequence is TGTGCCAGCAGCCGTATGAACACTGAAGCTTTCTTT. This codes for CASSRMNTEAFF. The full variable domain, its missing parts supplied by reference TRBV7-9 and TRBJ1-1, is DTGVSQNPRHKITKRGQNVTFRCDPISEHNRLYWYRQTLGQGPEFLTYFQNEAQLEKSRLLSDRFSAERPKGSFSTLEIQRTEQGDSAMYLCASSRMNTEAFFGQGTRLTVV.

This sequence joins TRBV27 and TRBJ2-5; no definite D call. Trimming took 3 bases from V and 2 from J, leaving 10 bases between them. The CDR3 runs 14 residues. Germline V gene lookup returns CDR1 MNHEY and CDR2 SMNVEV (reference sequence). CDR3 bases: TGTGCCAGCAGTTTTGCATGGGGACAAGAGACCCAGTACTTC. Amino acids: CASSFAWGQETQYF.

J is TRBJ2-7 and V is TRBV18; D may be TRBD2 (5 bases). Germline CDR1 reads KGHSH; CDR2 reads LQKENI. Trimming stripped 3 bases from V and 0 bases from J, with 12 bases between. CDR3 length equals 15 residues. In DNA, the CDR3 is TGTGCCAGCTCACCGCCCTCGGGGAGCTCCTACGAGCAGTACTTC. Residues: CASSPPSGSSYEQYF.

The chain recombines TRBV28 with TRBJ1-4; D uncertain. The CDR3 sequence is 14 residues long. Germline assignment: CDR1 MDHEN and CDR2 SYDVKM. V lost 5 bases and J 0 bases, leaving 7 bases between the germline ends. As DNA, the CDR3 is TGTGCCAGCAGTCTAGTTGCAACTAATGAAAAACTGTTTTTT. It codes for CASSLVATNEKLFF.

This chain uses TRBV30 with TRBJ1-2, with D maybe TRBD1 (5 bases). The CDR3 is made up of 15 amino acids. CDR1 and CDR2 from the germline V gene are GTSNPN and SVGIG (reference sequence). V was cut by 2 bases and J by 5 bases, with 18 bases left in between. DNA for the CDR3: TGTGCCTGGAGTCCCGGGACTCGCGTAGAGTATGGCTACACCTTC. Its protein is CAWSPGTRVEYGYTF. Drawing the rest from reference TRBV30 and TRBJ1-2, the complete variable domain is SQTIHQWPATLVQPVGSPLSLECTVEGTSNPNLYWYRQAAGRGLQLLFYSVGIGQISSEVPQNLSASRPQDRQFILSSKKLLLSDSGFYLCAWSPGTRVEYGYTFGSGTRLTVV.

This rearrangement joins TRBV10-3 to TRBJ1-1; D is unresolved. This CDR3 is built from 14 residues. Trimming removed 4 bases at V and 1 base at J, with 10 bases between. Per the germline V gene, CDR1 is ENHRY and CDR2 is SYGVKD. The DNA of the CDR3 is TGTGCCATCAGTGGTGCAGGCTGGAACACTGAAGCTTTCTTT. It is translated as CAISGAGWNTEAFF.

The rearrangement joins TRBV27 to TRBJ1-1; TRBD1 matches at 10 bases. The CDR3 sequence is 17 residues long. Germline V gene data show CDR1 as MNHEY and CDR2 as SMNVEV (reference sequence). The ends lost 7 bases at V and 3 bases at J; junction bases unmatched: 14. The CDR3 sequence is CASTLRGTGVKHTEAFF. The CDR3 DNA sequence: TGTGCCAGCACCCTCCGAGGGACAGGGGTTAAACACACTGAAGCTTTCTTT.

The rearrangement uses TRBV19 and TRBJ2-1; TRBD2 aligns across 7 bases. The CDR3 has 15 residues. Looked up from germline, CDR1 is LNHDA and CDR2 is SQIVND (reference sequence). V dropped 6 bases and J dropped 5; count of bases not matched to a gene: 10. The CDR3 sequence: CASSAGTTGHNEQFF. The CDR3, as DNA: TGTGCCAGTAGCGCCGGGACTACGGGCCACAATGAGCAGTTCTTC.

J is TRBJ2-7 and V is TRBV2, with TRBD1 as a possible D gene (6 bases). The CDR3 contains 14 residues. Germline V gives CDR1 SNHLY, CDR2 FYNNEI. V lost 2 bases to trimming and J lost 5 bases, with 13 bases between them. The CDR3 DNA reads TGTGCCAGCAGTGAATACAGGGAAGTCAACGAGCAGTACTTC. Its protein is CASSEYREVNEQYF.

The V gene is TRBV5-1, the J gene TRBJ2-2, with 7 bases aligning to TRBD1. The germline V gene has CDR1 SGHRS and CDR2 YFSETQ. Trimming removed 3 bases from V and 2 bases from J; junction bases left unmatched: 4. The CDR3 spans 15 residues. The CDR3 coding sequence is TGCGCCAGCAGCTCCGGACAGGCCAACACCGGGGAGCTGTTTTTT. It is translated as CASSSGQANTGELFF.